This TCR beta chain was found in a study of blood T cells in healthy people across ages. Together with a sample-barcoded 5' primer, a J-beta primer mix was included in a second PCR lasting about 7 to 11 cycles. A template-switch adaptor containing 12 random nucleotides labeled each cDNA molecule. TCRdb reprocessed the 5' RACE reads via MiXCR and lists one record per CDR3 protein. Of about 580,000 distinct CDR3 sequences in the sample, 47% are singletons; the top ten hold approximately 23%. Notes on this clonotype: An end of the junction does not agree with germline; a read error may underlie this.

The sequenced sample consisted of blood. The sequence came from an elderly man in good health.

The DNA of the CDR3 is TGTGCCAGCGGCTTAGTAGGGGGCGTTGGATTATACAATGAGCAGTTCTTC. Its protein is CASGLVGGVGLYNEQFF. V is TRBV7-2 and J is TRBJ2-1, with 7 bases fitting TRBD1. The germline V gene has CDR1 SGHTA and CDR2 FQGNSA. The CDR3 has 17 amino acids. Filled out from reference TRBV7-2 and TRBJ2-1, the complete variable domain reads GAGVSQSPSNKVTEKGKDVELRCDPISGHTALYWYRQSLGQGLEFLIYFQGNSAPDKSGLPSDRFSAERTGGSVSTLTIQRTQQEDSAVYLCASGLVGGVGLYNEQFFGPGTRLTVL.